This T cell receptor beta chain came from a study of cytomegalovirus exposure and HLA in healthy donors. Primers: 60 Vbeta forward and 13 Jbeta reverse. TCRdb's copy holds only in-frame clones and misses some; the assay was immunoSEQ multiplex PCR. Here the sample spans 95,000 to 100,000 clones, more than 80% being singletons. The germline V and J ends were trimmed by 5 bases and 5 bases, with 11 bases remaining between them. CDR3 length equals 13 residues. CDR1 is SGHTA and CDR2 is FQGTGA in the germline V gene. In this sample, this clone turned up a few times. Source material: PBMCs. This receptor was identified in a man aged 25-45 years in good health and CMV-seronegative. This chain uses TRBV7-3 with TRBJ2-3; D is possibly TRBD2 (6 bases). The CDR3 is CASSLTGGDTQYF. CDR3 nucleotide sequence: TGTGCCAGCAGCCTTACCGGGGGAGATACGCAGTATTTT.